This entry concerns a single T cell receptor (beta chain). Its antigen is as yet unknown. Per the germline V gene, CDR1 is SEHNR and CDR2 is FQNEAQ (reference sequence). This CDR3 spans 16 amino acids. V gave up 1 base and J gave up 5 bases; unmatched junction bases: 8. Healthy bone marrow donors made up the donors. The data are from a study of cytomegalovirus exposure and HLA in healthy donors. Study in general: Falling in the Caucasian-associated ancestry cluster were approximately 84% of under 450 genotyped donors.

It was with 60 Vbeta and 13 Jbeta primers that the PCR ran. The assay was immunoSEQ multiplex PCR, and TCRdb's table has in-frame clones only and misses some. The repertoire includes approximately 280,000 clones, 75% to 90% of them detected once, and 3.5% to 4% sits in the top ten. Findings and caveats of the study: Most of the TCR beta V segments (in an earlier analysis) were productive either about 87% or about 30% of the time.

The specimen was PBMCs. The J gene is TRBJ2-7, the V gene TRBV7-9, with 10 bases lining up with TRBD1. The clonotype was recovered from a man aged 35 to 55 in good health and CMV-seropositive. The DNA of the CDR3 is TGTGCCAGCAGCTTAGTTCCGGGACAGGGGTACCACGAGCAGTACTTC. Protein: CASSLVPGQGYHEQYF.